This T cell receptor beta chain comes out of a study of cytomegalovirus exposure and HLA in healthy donors. Notes on the study in general: Follow-up analysis later connected one missense variant in DCLRE1C with trimming of TCR beta V- and J-genes. 87-base-pair reads could not separate some V segments, including TRBV6-2 and TRBV6-3. A later analysis reportedly identified an Asian-associated ancestry cluster as carrying fewer N-insertions than the approximately 670-donor mean.

Germline CDR1 and CDR2: MDHEN and SYDVKM. This CDR3 contains 16 residues. V shed 5 bases and J shed 0 bases, with 13 bases lying between them. PCR was performed using 60 Vbeta and 13 Jbeta primers. In the authors' workflow: Per a later analysis, the number of unique TCR beta chains was roughly 80 million, of which roughly 11 million were shared. Assay used: immunoSEQ multiplex PCR; TCRdb lists only in-frame clones, some missing. V and J calls and clone size are copied from that table; D and trimming were computed from the DNA. The sample carries 150,000 to 160,000 clones, approximately 85% recorded once. As regards this clone: Its antigen remains unidentified.

The sequence was collected from a woman between 18 and 29 years old in good health and CMV-seronegative. The V call is TRBV28, the J call TRBJ1-4; D call uncertain. Sample: PBMCs. The chain's CDR3 is CASSLRNSATNEKLFF. CDR3 in DNA: TGTGCCAGCAGTCTTCGGAACAGTGCAACTAATGAAAAACTGTTTTTT.